A selection of T cell receptor beta chains follows, all from one sample in a study of control samples from healthy donors and cancer patients. Only in-frame clones appear in the TCRdb table, and some are missing; sequencing was by immunoSEQ multiplex PCR. Here the sample spans about 130,000 clones, 75% to 95% being singletons. The sequenced material came from blood. The receptors here all came from a man aged 35-49 years in good health. Each CDR3 is given with its conserved first and last residue. The D gene is left open where the match is weak. Not every row has a clone size; where given, it reads once, few, many or a size class.

size	J	D	V	DNA	CDR3
NA	TRBJ2-5	TRBD2	TRBV10-1	TGCGCCAGCAGTGAGTCGAGGGCGGGGGGTAGTGAGACCCAGTACTTC	CASSESRAGGSETQYF
once	TRBJ1-3	NA	TRBV5-5	TGTGCCAGCAGCTTGGCCGGGGTCTCTGGAAACACCATATATTTT	CASSLAGVSGNTIYF
NA	TRBJ2-5	NA	TRBV9	TGTGCCAGCAGCGCCGGACAGATCCAAGAGACCCAGTACTTC	CASSAGQIQETQYF
NA	TRBJ2-2	NA	TRBV5-4	TGTGCCAGCAGCCCCGGGGGACTCCCTTCTAACACCGGGGAGCTGTTTTTT	CASSPGGLPSNTGELFF
NA	TRBJ1-2	NA	TRBV6-1	TGTGCCAGCAGTGAAGGCTCAACAGGGATATATGGCTACACCTTC	CASSEGSTGIYGYTF
once	TRBJ2-1	NA	TRBV11-2	TGTGCCAGCAGCTTGGGGCGCAGGACCCACACTCCGTACAATGAGCAGTTCTTC	CASSLGRRTHTPYNEQFF
NA	TRBJ1-1	TRBD1	TRBV28	TGTGCCAGCAGTTTCCAAGTCTCTGGGACAGGGCGCAACCCTGAAGCTTTCTTT	CASSFQVSGTGRNPEAFF
NA	TRBJ2-1	TRBD2	TRBV6-1	TGTGCCAGCAGTGATTTTATTAGCGGGGGGTACAATGAGCAGTTCTTC	CASSDFISGGYNEQFF
NA	TRBJ1-5	TRBD1	TRBV6-5	TGTGCCAGCGCCAGTTATCCGGGACAGGGGGTCCTCCAGCATTTT	CASASYPGQGVLQHF
NA	TRBJ1-4	NA	TRBV2	TGTGCCAGCAACAGAAACAATGAAAAACTGTTTTTT	CASNRNNEKLFF
NA	TRBJ1-2	TRBD1	TRBV19	TGTGCCAGTAGCCGGGACAGGGGGCGCGATGGCTACACCTTC	CASSRDRGRDGYTF
NA	TRBJ1-2	TRBD1	TRBV5-1	TGCGCCAGCAGCCAGACAGGGGGCGGAGACTATGGCTACACCTTC	CASSQTGGGDYGYTF
NA	TRBJ1-4	NA	TRBV3-1/TRBV3-2	TGTGCCAGCAGCCCCCAGAGTGAAAAACTGTTTTTT	CASSPQSEKLFF
NA	TRBJ1-1	NA	TRBV12-3/TRBV12-4	TGTGCCAGCAGTTTGATGTGGGCCACTGAAGCTTTCTTT	CASSLMWATEAFF
NA	TRBJ2-3	NA	TRBV3-1/TRBV3-2	TGTGCCAGCAGCCAAGGTATTCACGGGGATACGCAGTATTTT	CASSQGIHGDTQYF
once	TRBJ2-4	NA	TRBV28	TGTGCCAGCAGTCCCGCGGGCAAGGGTGGTCCGGGCATTCAGTACTTC	CASSPAGKGGPGIQYF
NA	TRBJ2-7	NA	TRBV11-2	TGTGCCAGCAGCAGACCCCGGATTACCTCCTACGAGCAGTACTTC	CASSRPRITSYEQYF
once	TRBJ2-5	NA	TRBV6-1	TGTGCCAGCAGTGAAATCCCCGAGACCCAGTACTTC	CASSEIPETQYF
NA	TRBJ2-7	NA	TRBV12-3/TRBV12-4	TGTGCCAGCAGGGTTGGTCGGGTCCACGAGCAGTACTTC	CASRVGRVHEQYF
once	TRBJ1-6	NA	TRBV3-1/TRBV3-2	TGTGCCAGCAGCTCCCGAGACGGAAATTCACCCCTCCACTTT	CASSSRDGNSPLHF
NA	TRBJ1-1	NA	TRBV23-1	TGCGCCAGCAGTCCACCGGGTTCACCTGAAGCTTTCTTT	CASSPPGSPEAFF
NA	TRBJ1-2	TRBD1	TRBV5-1	TGCGCCAGCAGCTTAAGACAGGGGGCGAGTCATAACTATGGCTACACCTTC	CASSLRQGASHNYGYTF
NA	TRBJ2-3	TRBD2	TRBV5-8	TGTGCCAGCAGCTGGGGGAAGACTAGCGGGGGGAACACAGATACGCAGTATTTT	CASSWGKTSGGNTDTQYF
once	TRBJ1-2	NA	TRBV6-4	TGTGCCAGCAGTGATTATGGCAGAGGAGGAGGCTACACCTTC	CASSDYGRGGGYTF
NA	TRBJ2-5	NA	TRBV5-4	TGTGCCAGCAGCGAACTAAAAGAGACCCAGTACTTC	CASSELKETQYF
NA	TRBJ1-2	TRBD1	TRBV12-3/TRBV12-4	TGTGCCAGCAGCCGACAGGGGCGCTATGGCTACACCTTC	CASSRQGRYGYTF
NA	TRBJ1-1	NA	TRBV3-1/TRBV3-2	TGTGCCAGCAGTAGAGGACCTGAAGCTTTCTTT	CASSRGPEAFF
NA	TRBJ1-1	NA	TRBV12-3/TRBV12-4	TGTGCCAGCAGTTTAGCGCGGGGCACTGAAGCTTTCTTT	CASSLARGTEAFF
NA	TRBJ2-1	TRBD1	TRBV7-2	TGTGCCAGCAGCCCGGGACAGCCCTACAATGAGCAGTTCTTC	CASSPGQPYNEQFF
NA	TRBJ1-2	NA	TRBV25-1	TGTGCCAGCAGTGCACACGCAGGGGCGACGGTTGAGGGCTACACCTTC	CASSAHAGATVEGYTF
NA	TRBJ2-5	TRBD2	TRBV5-1	TGCGCCAGCAGCTCTAGCGGGGGGCTGGAGACCCAGTACTTC	CASSSSGGLETQYF
NA	TRBJ1-1	NA	TRBV6-5	TGTGCCAGCACGGGTCAGTGGAACACTGAAGCTTTCTTT	CASTGQWNTEAFF
NA	TRBJ2-2	NA	TRBV11-2	TGTGCCAGCAGTCCCGACCTCCGCCGGGAGCTGTTTTTT	CASSPDLRRELFF
NA	TRBJ1-5	NA	TRBV2	TGTGCCAGCAGTGACTTAAATCAGCCCCAGCATTTT	CASSDLNQPQHF
NA	TRBJ2-7	NA	TRBV2	TGTGCCAGAGGCACTTCCTACGAGCAGTACTTC	CARGTSYEQYF
NA	TRBJ1-5	NA	TRBV5-5	TGTGCCAGCAGCTTGTACGTGGGACTCCAGCCCCAGCATTTT	CASSLYVGLQPQHF
NA	TRBJ1-4	NA	TRBV2	TGTGCCAGCAGTGTTCTGGCTAATGAAAAACTGTTTTTT	CASSVLANEKLFF
NA	TRBJ2-7	TRBD1	TRBV5-4	TGTGCCAGCAGCTCCGGGACAGGGATCTCCTACGAGCAGTACTTC	CASSSGTGISYEQYF
once	TRBJ2-7	TRBD2	TRBV7-9	TGTGCCAGCAAAGGGGGACTAGCTCCGGAGCAGTACTTC	CASKGGLAPEQYF
once	TRBJ1-5	NA	TRBV19	TGTGCCAGTAGTTCCGCTTGGGGGCAGCCCCAGCATTTT	CASSSAWGQPQHF
NA	TRBJ2-3	TRBD2	TRBV9	TGTGCCAGCAGCGTAGGTGGCGGGGGGCTCACAGATACGCAGTATTTT	CASSVGGGGLTDTQYF
NA	TRBJ2-7	TRBD2	TRBV5-4	TGTGCCAGCAGCCCAGGACTAGCGGAGGACTACGAGCAGTACTTC	CASSPGLAEDYEQYF
NA	TRBJ2-2	NA	TRBV7-9	TGTGCCGTCTGGGGGCTTTATTCCGACGGGGAGCTGTTTTTT	CAVWGLYSDGELFF